The T cell receptor beta chain under discussion was sequenced for a study of T cell responses to AZD1222 COVID-19 vaccine. V lost 5 bases to trimming and J lost 5 bases, with 12 bases between them. The CDR3 length is 13 residues. Sequenced by immunoSEQ multiplex PCR; TCRdb stores in-frame clones only, minus some. The sample includes some 100,000 clones, about 89% of them seen just once. This clone is a singleton in its sample. The chain joins TRBV12-3 or TRBV12-4 to TRBJ2-5; no reliable D call. The TCR comes from an adult in good health. The input for sequencing was peripheral blood, taken on day 0 of AZD1222 vaccination. The chain's CDR3 is CASSLISRETQYF. As DNA, the CDR3 is TGTGCCAGCAGTCTCATTTCGCGGGAGACCCAGTACTTC.